This passage covers 10 T cell receptor beta chains from one sample sequenced in a study of vaccination and CD4 T cells after COVID-19. Antigen specificity for these receptors is unknown. Once obtained from cultured CD4+ T cells, the DNA was sequenced using the Oncomine TCR Beta short-read assay. TCRdb re-called the PCR reads with MiXCR, one entry per CDR3 protein. The sample comprises about 15,000 distinct CDR3 sequences, 50% to 60% of which are singletons, and about 12% rests with the top ten. Treatment noted: roughly 10-day PBMC culture with coronavirus spike peptide pools or control peptides (ViraFEST assay). What was sequenced was CD4+ T cells from blood, cultured in vitro. Receptors were obtained from a human donor who had recovered from COVID-19.

V is TRBV6-2 or TRBV6-3 and J is TRBJ1-2, with a weak D call TRBD1 (5 bases). This CDR3 is built from 14 residues. Trimming took off 5 bases at V and 6 bases at J, with 16 bases between the two ends. Germline CDR1 is MNHEY and CDR2 is SVGEGT. The chain's CDR3 is CASSRRGPRDGYTF. The DNA for the CDR3 is TGTGCCAGCAGTCGCCGGGGACCGCGGGATGGCTACACCTTC.

This clonotype was recorded a few times. The chain combines TRBV6-1 with TRBJ1-2; D ambiguous. This CDR3 region has 13 residues. Per the germline V gene, CDR1 is MNHNS and CDR2 is SASEGT. V lost 2 bases, J lost 6 bases, and 10 bases lay in between. The CDR3 sequence is CASSEWGGNGYTF. The CDR3 region has the DNA TGTGCCAGCAGTGAATGGGGAGGGAATGGCTACACCTTC.

V usage is TRBV7-2 and J usage is TRBJ2-5; D could derive from TRBD1 or TRBD2 (5 bases each). V gave up 4 bases and J gave up 4 bases, with 16 bases separating them. There are 15 residues in the CDR3. The germline V gene has CDR1 SGHTA and CDR2 FQGNSA. CDR3 residues: CASSSLRDVSETQYF. The DNA of the CDR3 is TGTGCCAGCAGCTCGCTACGGGACGTATCAGAGACCCAGTACTTC. The entire variable domain, with the rest obtained from reference TRBV7-2 and TRBJ2-5, is as follows: GAGVSQSPSNKVTEKGKDVELRCDPISGHTALYWYRQSLGQGLEFLIYFQGNSAPDKSGLPSDRFSAERTGGSVSTLTIQRTQQEDSAVYLCASSSLRDVSETQYFGPGTRLLVL.

CDR3 DNA sequence: TGCGCCAGCAGCCGGGACATTTTGGGTAATTCACCCCTCCACTTT. Its translation: CASSRDILGNSPLHF. The chain links TRBV4-1 to TRBJ1-6, with D possibly being TRBD1 (6 bases). From germline, CDR1 is MGHRA and CDR2 YSYEKL. V dropped 4 bases and J dropped 6 bases, with 13 bases sitting between them. The CDR3 is 15 residues long.

This clonotype was observed a few times. The chain couples TRBV27 to TRBJ1-6; the D gene is possibly TRBD1 (5 bases). Trimming stripped 6 bases from V and 8 bases from J, with 17 bases between. The germline V gene has CDR1 MNHEY and CDR2 SMNVEV (reference sequence). This CDR3 comprises 15 residues. The CDR3 protein is CASRGSSTRDSPLHF. For the CDR3, the DNA is TGTGCCAGCAGGGGGAGTTCGACCAGGGATTCACCCCTCCACTTT.

CDR3 DNA: TGTGCCAGCAGCTTCGAGGGGGGGTCGGCCAAAAACATTCAGTACTTC. Protein: CASSFEGGSAKNIQYF. The chain is built from TRBV11-3 and TRBJ2-4; possibly TRBD2 for D (7 bases). The CDR3 spans 16 residues. Trimming stripped 3 bases from V and 1 base from J, with 13 bases between. Looked up from germline, CDR1 is SGHNT and CDR2 is YENEEA.

The rearrangement joins TRBV7-3 to TRBJ2-5; no clear D. V lost 0 bases to trimming and J lost 3 bases, with 5 bases between them. The CDR3 totals 13 residues. The germline V gene encodes CDR1 SGHTA and CDR2 FQGTGA. The CDR3 bases are TGTGCCAGCAGCTTAACTGGAAAAGAGACCCAGTACTTC. Translating gives CASSLTGKETQYF.

The rearrangement links TRBV5-4 to TRBJ2-6; the D gene is possibly TRBD1 (5 bases). The germline V gene has CDR1 SGHNT and CDR2 YYREEE (reference sequence). The CDR3 runs 17 residues. V was trimmed by 1 base and J by 2 bases, leaving 13 bases between them. CDR3 protein: CASSLFDRQPGANVLTF. CDR3 bases: TGTGCCAGCAGCTTGTTTGACAGACAACCTGGGGCCAACGTCCTGACTTTC.

The chain employs TRBV6-2 or TRBV6-3 and TRBJ1-2; 9 positions match TRBD1. The J segment lost 13 bases and the V segment lost 4 bases, leaving 4 bases of the junction unmatched. The CDR3 covers 11 residues. Germline V lookup: CDR1 MNHEY, CDR2 SVGEGT. The CDR3 region is CASSFGTGLTF. In DNA form, the CDR3 reads TGTGCCAGCAGTTTCGGGACAGGGCTCACCTTC.

This sequence joins TRBV30 and TRBJ2-3; no clear D gene. Germline V gives CDR1 GTSNPN, CDR2 SVGIG (reference sequence). The germline V and J ends were trimmed by 5 bases and 3 bases, with 15 bases remaining between them. This CDR3 has 14 residues. The CDR3 bases are TGTGCCTGGGGAAGAGACCGAAAGACAGATACGCAGTATTTT. Amino acids: CAWGRDRKTDTQYF.